Listed here are 14 T cell receptor beta chains from one sample, sequenced in a study of cytomegalovirus exposure and HLA in healthy donors. PCR involved 60 Vbeta and 13 Jbeta primers. Produced via immunoSEQ multiplex PCR; TCRdb's table is partial and in-frame only. The repertoire includes approximately 220,000 clones, just over 75% of them detected once, and around 0.63% sits in the top ten. The source material was PBMCs. These TCRs come from a man aged 18-30 years in good health and CMV-seronegative.

J is TRBJ1-1 and V is TRBV4-1, with TRBD1 matching over 7 bases. Trimming cost V 4 bases and J 0 bases; bases outside gene matches: 2. The CDR3 consists of 14 residues. Germline values: CDR1 MGHRA, CDR2 YSYEKL. The CDR3 is CASSRTGVNTEAFF. The CDR3 bases are TGCGCCAGCAGCCGAACAGGGGTGAACACTGAAGCTTTCTTT.

This chain uses TRBV2 with TRBJ1-5; D remains unclear. CDR1 is SNHLY and CDR2 is FYNNEI in the germline V gene. V lost 4 bases and J lost 5, with 12 bases in between. The CDR3 runs to 14 residues. The chain's CDR3 is CASSVEGRYQPQHF. DNA for the CDR3: TGTGCCAGCAGTGTGGAGGGAAGATATCAGCCCCAGCATTTT.

This clone was recorded once. CDR3 coding DNA: TGTGCTAGTGGTTTTCCGGGGTACGGCGATGAGCAGTTCTTC. Translating gives CASGFPGYGDEQFF. This chain connects TRBV12-5 to TRBJ2-1; a weak D match, TRBD2 (5 bases). The germline V and J ends were trimmed by 3 bases and 8 bases, with 14 bases remaining between them. The CDR3 is 14 residues long. In germline, CDR1 is LGHNT, CDR2 FRNRAP.

The chain combines TRBV7-2 with TRBJ2-1; D is unresolved. Trimming shortened V by 1 base and J by 0 bases, and 7 bases separated the two germline ends. This CDR3 has 15 amino acids. Germline-derived CDR1 and CDR2 are SGHTA and FQGNSA. This CDR3 is CASSLDPSSYNEQFF. The CDR3 bases are TGTGCCAGCAGCTTAGACCCGAGCTCCTACAATGAGCAGTTCTTC.

The chain uses TRBV7-2 and TRBJ2-5, with a weak D call TRBD2 (5 bases). The J call may be in error: the DNA end matches TRBJ2-7 better. This CDR3 is 15 amino acids long. Germline V gives CDR1 SGHTA, CDR2 FQGNSA. The CDR3 spells CASTQTTGISYEQYF. The CDR3 DNA sequence: TGTGCCAGCACACAAACAACCGGGATCTCCTACGAGCAGTACTTC.

This chain uses TRBV25-1 with TRBJ2-5; a possible D gene is TRBD1 (6 bases). V was trimmed by 5 bases and J by 6 bases, leaving 16 bases between them. The V gene's germline CDR1 is MGHDK and CDR2 SYGVNS. The CDR3 runs to 14 residues. The CDR3 loop reads CASSHGTREKTQYF. In nucleotides, the CDR3 is TGTGCCAGCAGTCACGGGACACGCGAAAAGACCCAGTACTTC.

This chain links TRBV5-1 with TRBJ2-7; maybe TRBD1 (6 bases). The germline V gene has CDR1 SGHRS and CDR2 YFSETQ. This CDR3 spans 14 amino acids. The V end lost 4 bases, the J end lost 0 bases, and 11 bases lay between the germline ends. This CDR3 is CASSTRDTSYEQYF. CDR3 DNA: TGCGCCAGCAGCACACGGGACACCTCCTACGAGCAGTACTTC.

The CDR3 is CASSAWQDYEQYF. CDR3 nucleotides: TGTGCCAGCAGTGCGTGGCAGGACTACGAGCAGTACTTC. The chain joins TRBV2 to TRBJ2-7; D gene uncertain. V gave up 4 bases and J gave up 3 bases, with 10 bases separating them. The CDR3 contains 13 residues. Germline V gives CDR1 SNHLY, CDR2 FYNNEI.

The gene calls are TRBV28 and TRBJ1-4; 12 bases agree with TRBD1. Per germline, CDR1 MDHEN and CDR2 SYDVKM. The CDR3 has 21 amino acids. With V trimmed by 7 bases and J by 0 bases, 18 bases remained unmatched. The CDR3 region is CASNLPSRDRGLEATNEKLFF. The CDR3 nucleotides read TGTGCCAGCAACCTACCCTCCCGGGACAGGGGGCTAGAGGCAACTAATGAAAAACTGTTTTTT.

The rearrangement uses TRBV11-3 and TRBJ2-7; TRBD2 is a possible D gene (5 bases). CDR1 is SGHNT, CDR2 YENEEA, per germline. The CDR3 is 14 residues long. Trimming shortened V by 5 bases and J by 2 bases, and 13 bases separated the two germline ends. The CDR3 DNA sequence: TGTGCCAGCAGCCCAGGACGGGAACCCTACGAGCAGTACTTC. Amino acids: CASSPGREPYEQYF. The entire variable domain, with the rest obtained from reference TRBV11-3 and TRBJ2-7, is as follows: EAGVVQSPRYKIIEKKQPVAFWCNPISGHNTLYWYLQNLGQGPELLIRYENEEAVDDSQLPKDRFSAERLKGVDSTLKIQPAELGDSAVYLCASSPGREPYEQYFGPGTRLTVT.

The chain is built from TRBV4-2 and TRBJ2-1, with TRBD2 matching over 10 bases. This CDR3 contains 15 residues. Germline loops: CDR1 LGHNA, CDR2 YNFKEQ. With V trimmed by 1 base and J by 5 bases, 2 bases remained unmatched. The CDR3 region is CASSQASGSDNEQFF. CDR3 nucleotides: TGTGCCAGCAGCCAAGCTAGCGGGAGTGACAATGAGCAGTTCTTC.

This chain connects TRBV23-1 to TRBJ2-7; D might be TRBD1 (6 bases). TRBV23-1 is an open reading frame, and its role is uncertain. V lost 0 bases and J 1 base, leaving 19 bases between the germline ends. The CDR3 extends over 18 amino acids. As DNA, the CDR3 is TGCGCCAGCAGTCAATCTTGGGGGCTGCATCGCCAATCCTACGAGCAGTACTTC. Translation gives CASSQSWGLHRQSYEQYF.

CDR3 residues: CSVTGQMNTEAFF. Here the CDR3 DNA reads TGCAGCGTTACGGGACAGATGAACACTGAAGCTTTCTTT. The V and J genes are TRBV29-1 and TRBJ1-1; 7 bases map to TRBD1. Per the germline V gene, CDR1 is SQVTM and CDR2 is ANQGSEA. This CDR3 comprises 13 residues. V trimming: 5 bases; J trimming: 0 bases; junction bases outside the gene matches: 3.

The chain links TRBV27 to TRBJ2-7, with TRBD1 matching over 7 bases. This CDR3 comprises 16 residues. Germline CDR1 is MNHEY and CDR2 is SMNVEV (reference sequence). The J segment lost 0 bases and the V segment lost 5 bases, leaving 10 bases of the junction unmatched. CDR3 region: CASSPIPGQSSYEQYF. The DNA for the CDR3 is TGTGCCAGCAGTCCCATCCCGGGACAGAGCTCCTACGAGCAGTACTTC.